This T cell receptor (beta chain) came from a study of cytomegalovirus exposure and HLA in healthy donors. Trimming took off 5 bases at V and 1 base at J, with 6 bases between the two ends. This CDR3 is built from 13 residues. Germline V gene sequence: CDR1 SQVTM, CDR2 ANQGSEA. Study-level results: TCR beta V- and J-gene trimming was later associated with a missense DCLRE1C variant.

With respect to this clone: The antigen is undetermined.

PCR was performed using 60 Vbeta and 13 Jbeta primers. Profiled with immunoSEQ multiplex PCR; TCRdb holds only in-frame clones, not every one. In the table there are approximately 100,000 clones, approximately 80% of which are singletons. Material: PBMCs. This clonotype originated in a female donor in good health and CMV-seronegative. This sequence joins TRBV29-1 and TRBJ2-6; TRBD2 is a possible D gene (6 bases). The DNA for the CDR3 is TGCAGCGTTCGGGAGTCTGGGGCCAACGTCCTGACTTTC. Encoded protein: CSVRESGANVLTF.